Below, 19 T cell receptor beta chains from the same sample are listed, as sequenced in a study of post-analysis software for immune sequencing data. General study findings and limits: Five or six TRBV segments (TRBV5-6, TRBV5-1 and TRBV20-1 among them) occurred more frequently in patients than in controls.

Unique molecular identifiers tagged the TCR beta cDNA libraries. MiXCR, applied by TCRdb to the PCR reads, yields one record per CDR3 protein. The table shows approximately 350,000 distinct CDR3 sequences, with approximately 33% occurring only once. These TCRs are of unknown antigen specificity. Sequenced input: blood. These receptors came from a girl aged 10-17 years with multiple sclerosis.

The chain uses TRBV7-2 and TRBJ2-1, with 7 bases aligning to TRBD1. This CDR3 comprises 16 residues. The germline gives CDR1 SGHTA, CDR2 FQGNSA. V lost 0 bases, J lost 8 bases, and 10 bases stayed unmatched. CDR3 amino acids: CASSLAYQGVLDEQFF. The CDR3 DNA sequence: TGTGCCAGCAGCTTAGCATACCAGGGGGTCTTGGATGAGCAGTTCTTC.

This clonotype has just a few counts. One end of the junction varies from germline; a read error may be responsible. The chain uses TRBV29-1 and TRBJ2-3; D gene unclear. CDR3 size: 11 residues. Looked up from germline, CDR1 is SQVTM and CDR2 is ANQGSEA. In nucleotides, the CDR3 is TGCAGCCTTGAGTACGGGTATACGCAGTATTTT. Amino acids: CSLEYGYTQYF.

The table lists this clonotype with many counts. The gene calls are TRBV24-1 and TRBJ2-3; TRBD1 is a possible D gene (5 bases). With 4 bases removed from V and 6 bases from J, the gap between germline ends came to 7 bases. CDR1 is KGHDR and CDR2 is SFDVKD in the germline V gene. CDR3 length equals 12 residues. CDR3 in amino acids: CATSEGLDTQYF. CDR3 DNA sequence: TGTGCCACCAGTGAGGGGCTCGATACGCAGTATTTT.

This clonotype showed up just a few times. The V gene is TRBV10-3, the J gene TRBJ2-1; 10 bases match TRBD1. CDR1 and CDR2 from the germline V gene are ENHRY and SYGVKD. The CDR3 covers 18 residues. V lost 3 bases and J lost 6; bases outside the gene matches: 14. CDR3 bases: TGTGCCATCAGTGATTCCCCCGGGACAGGGGCCAGGACCAATGAGCAGTTCTTC. Protein product: CAISDSPGTGARTNEQFF.

The rearrangement uses TRBV6-2 or TRBV6-3 and TRBJ2-1; D is perhaps TRBD2 (5 bases). V was trimmed by 4 bases and J by 0 bases, leaving 13 bases between them. CDR3 length: 16 amino acids. The germline CDR1 and CDR2 sequences are MNHEY and SVGEGT. Here the CDR3 DNA reads TGTGCCAGCAGTTGGAAAGCGGCAAGCTCCTACAATGAGCAGTTCTTC. As protein: CASSWKAASSYNEQFF.

This sequence joins TRBV5-1 and TRBJ2-7, with D possibly TRBD2 on 6 matching bases. CDR1 and CDR2 (germline): SGHRS, YFSETQ. This CDR3 spans 14 amino acids. Trimming shortened V by 1 base and J by 1 base, and 9 bases separated the two germline ends. CDR3 amino acids: CASSLSGESYEQYF. Here the CDR3 DNA reads TGCGCCAGCAGCTTGTCGGGAGAGTCCTACGAGCAGTACTTC.

The sample holds a few counts of this clonotype. This chain joins TRBV6-5 and TRBJ1-2; D not certain. The germline CDR1 and CDR2 sequences are MNHEY and SVGAGI. V shed 2 bases and J shed 2 bases, with 9 bases lying between them. The length of the CDR3 is 14 residues. CDR3 DNA: TGTGCCAGCAGTTACCCTTCAGGCAACTATGGCTACACCTTC. It encodes CASSYPSGNYGYTF.

As regards this clonotype: The CDR3 does not end in the conserved phenylalanine or tryptophan, so this is likely a read error. The chain joins TRBV20-1 to TRBJ2-3, with 7 bases aligning to TRBD2. The ends lost 3 bases at V and 1 base at J; junction bases unmatched: 4. CDR1 is DFQATT and CDR2 is SNEGSKA in the germline V gene (reference sequence). The CDR3 runs 14 residues. Written as DNA, the CDR3 is TGCAGTGCTAGCTTAGCGGGTGGCACAGATACGCAGTATGTT. Translation gives CSASLAGGTDTQYV.

The chain recombines TRBV15 with TRBJ2-5; possibly TRBD1 or TRBD2 for D (6 bases each). This CDR3 contains 15 residues. Between the trimmed V and J ends, which lost 8 bases and 11 bases, there was a span of 27 bases. Looked up from germline, CDR1 is LNHNV and CDR2 is YYDKDF (reference sequence). This CDR3 is CATGGRGPSYNEQYF. CDR3 DNA: TGTGCCACCGGTGGCCGGGGGCCCTCCTACAATGAGCAGTACTTC. Together with reference TRBV15 and TRBJ2-5, the CDR3 gives the full variable domain: DAMVIQNPRYQVTQFGKPVTLSCSQTLNHNVMYWYQQKSSQAPKLLFHYYDKDFNNEADTPDNFQSRRPNTSFCFLDIRSPGLGDTAMYLCATGGRGPSYNEQYFGPGTRLLVL.

The J gene is TRBJ2-7, the V gene TRBV2; the D is unclear. The J call may be in error: the DNA end matches TRBJ2-5 better. The CDR3 is 14 amino acids. CDR1 SNHLY and CDR2 FYNNEI come from the germline V gene. The CDR3 loop is CASSDSTPGETQYF. CDR3 bases: TGTGCCAGCAGTGATTCTACCCCTGGGGAGACCCAGTACTTC.

This clonotype was detected a few times. The CDR3, as DNA: TGCGCCAGCAGCTTGGCCGGGACGGCTAGCTCCTATAATTCACCCCTCCACTTT. It is translated as CASSLAGTASSYNSPLHF. J is TRBJ1-6 and V is TRBV5-1; the D gene is possibly TRBD1 (5 bases). Germline CDR1 reads SGHRS; CDR2 reads YFSETQ. The V gene lost 0 bases and the J gene lost 0 bases, with 13 bases spanning the gap. The CDR3 has 18 residues. Using reference TRBV5-1 and TRBJ1-6 for the parts outside the CDR3, the full variable domain is KAGVTQTPRYLIKTRGQQVTLSCSPISGHRSVSWYQQTPGQGLQFLFEYFSETQRNKGNFPGRFSGRQFSNSRSEMNVSTLELGDSALYLCASSLAGTASSYNSPLHFGNGTRLTVT.

J is TRBJ2-7 and V is TRBV5-1, with D possibly called TRBD1 or TRBD2 (5 bases each). V dropped 4 bases and J dropped 3 bases, with 11 bases sitting between them. The germline CDR1 and CDR2 sequences are SGHRS and YFSETQ. The CDR3 covers 13 residues. In DNA, the CDR3 is TGCGCCAGCAGCGGCCCAGGGAGCTACGAGCAGTACTTC. Protein sequence: CASSGPGSYEQYF.

This clonotype was seen a handful of times. J is TRBJ1-6 and V is TRBV12-3 or TRBV12-4; tentative D call: TRBD1 (5 bases). Trimming pared 6 bases from V and 5 bases from J, leaving 14 bases between. CDR3 size: 15 residues. For the CDR3, the DNA is TGTGCCAGCAGCAGGGCGGCGAGGAATAATTCACCCCTCCACTTT. Encoded protein: CASSRAARNNSPLHF.

The table lists this clonotype with a few counts. This chain connects TRBV7-2 to TRBJ2-7, with TRBD1 as a possible D gene (6 bases). The CDR3 extends over 14 amino acids. Germline loops: CDR1 SGHTA, CDR2 FQGNSA. The V and J ends lost 5 bases and 4 bases respectively, with 15 bases between them. CDR3 sequence: CASSLNQGKYEQYF. The DNA for the CDR3 is TGTGCCAGCAGCCTTAACCAGGGGAAATACGAGCAGTACTTC.

The chain employs TRBV7-9 and TRBJ1-1; no reliable D call. The V end lost 4 bases, the J end lost 3 bases, and 12 bases lay between the germline ends. CDR3 length: 14 amino acids. In germline, CDR1 is SEHNR, CDR2 FQNEAQ (reference sequence). CDR3 sequence reads: CASSWSSTDTEAFF. CDR3 coding DNA: TGTGCCAGCAGCTGGTCGTCCACCGACACTGAAGCTTTCTTT.

The J gene is TRBJ2-1, the V gene TRBV7-3, with D perhaps TRBD1 (6 bases). CDR1 SGHTA and CDR2 FQGTGA come from the germline V gene. The CDR3 length is 15 residues. V gave up 1 base and J gave up 4 bases, with 11 bases separating them. The CDR3 loop is CASSLRGQGYNEQFF. The CDR3 nucleotides read TGTGCCAGCAGCTTAAGGGGGCAGGGTTACAATGAGCAGTTCTTC. The variable domain in full, with the rest retrieved from reference TRBV7-3 and TRBJ2-1, is GAGVSQTPSNKVTEKGKYVELRCDPISGHTALYWYRQSLGQGPEFLIYFQGTGAADDSGLPNDRFFAVRPEGSVSTLKIQRTERGDSAVYLCASSLRGQGYNEQFFGPGTRLTVL.

This chain's CDR3 is CSALGTSGGSTDTQYF. CDR3 coding DNA: TGCAGTGCCCTTGGGACTAGCGGGGGGAGCACAGATACGCAGTATTTT. The chain links TRBV20-1 to TRBJ2-3; 15 nucleotides line up with TRBD2. Per germline, CDR1 DFQATT and CDR2 SNEGSKA (reference sequence). Trimming at V came to 6 bases and at J to 0 bases, leaving 4 bases not matched to a gene. The CDR3 is 16 residues long.

The J gene is TRBJ2-1, the V gene TRBV20-1; D uncertain. The CDR3 spans 16 residues. CDR1 DFQATT and CDR2 SNEGSKA come from the germline V gene (reference sequence). V was trimmed by 0 bases and J by 0 bases, leaving 12 bases between them. The CDR3 is CSARDGIKSSYNEQFF. In DNA form, the CDR3 reads TGCAGTGCTAGAGACGGAATCAAGAGCTCCTACAATGAGCAGTTCTTC.

In its sample, this clonotype was seen a few times. The chain links TRBV3-1 to TRBJ1-5; TRBD1 might be the D (6 bases). The V end lost 3 bases, the J end lost 6 bases, and 12 bases lay between the germline ends. The CDR3 length is 14 residues. CDR1 LGHDT and CDR2 YNNKEL come from the germline V gene (reference sequence). The CDR3 DNA reads as TGTGCCAGCAGCCACCGAATGACAGGTCAGCCCCAGCATTTT. Encoded protein: CASSHRMTGQPQHF. The variable domain in full, with the rest retrieved from reference TRBV3-1 and TRBJ1-5, is DTAVSQTPKYLVTQMGNDKSIKCEQNLGHDTMYWYKQDSKKFLKIMFSYNNKELIINETVPNRFSPKSPDKAHLNLHINSLELGDSAVYFCASSHRMTGQPQHFGDGTRLSIL.